One sample yielded the 10 T cell receptor beta chains listed below, sequenced in a study of identical twins. Via MiXCR, TCRdb re-called the 5' RACE reads, giving one row per CDR3 protein. The sample carries some 250,000 distinct CDR3 sequences, roughly 13% recorded once. A further study also used this sample, focusing on yellow fever vaccine responses in identical twins.

The source material was memory (CD45RO+) T cells sorted from blood. The receptors derive from a woman between 18 and 30 years old in good health.

This clonotype was seen more than once but under ten times. The rearrangement joins TRBV5-1 to TRBJ2-7; TRBD1 matches at 8 bases. Looked up from germline, CDR1 is SGHRS and CDR2 is YFSETQ. This CDR3 has 15 residues. V trimming: 4 bases; J trimming: 4 bases; junction bases outside the gene matches: 10. CDR3 in DNA: TGCGCCAGCAGCCCACAGACAGGGGACACGTACGAGCAGTACTTC. This encodes CASSPQTGDTYEQYF.

The chain employs TRBV20-1 and TRBJ1-1, with D perhaps TRBD1 (5 bases). The CDR3 is made up of 12 amino acids. Germline-derived CDR1 and CDR2 are DFQATT and SNEGSKA (reference sequence). V was trimmed by 5 bases and J by 3 bases, leaving 10 bases between them. The CDR3 reads CSAPLGDTEAFF. The CDR3 nucleotides read TGCAGTGCTCCCCTGGGGGACACTGAAGCTTTCTTT.

J is TRBJ1-1 and V is TRBV14; the D is unclear. V lost 0 bases and J lost 0, with 11 bases in between. Germline-derived CDR1 and CDR2 are SGHDN and FVKESK. CDR3 length: 16 amino acids. The CDR3 loop reads CASSQDVGSMNTEAFF. Written as DNA, the CDR3 is TGTGCCAGCAGCCAAGATGTAGGCAGCATGAACACTGAAGCTTTCTTT.

This sequence joins TRBV10-3 and TRBJ2-7; the match to TRBD2 covers 10 bases. Germline CDR1 is ENHRY and CDR2 is SYGVKD. The CDR3 runs 15 residues. V was pared by 6 bases and J by 0 bases, with 5 bases of the junction left unmatched. CDR3 sequence reads: CAISAGTSASYEQYF. The CDR3 region has the DNA TGTGCCATCAGCGCCGGGACTAGCGCCTCCTACGAGCAGTACTTC.

The chain links TRBV5-1 to TRBJ2-7; D gene ambiguous. The V end was cut by 1 base, the J end by 2 bases, with 7 bases between. This CDR3 is built from 13 residues. The germline V gene encodes CDR1 SGHRS and CDR2 YFSETQ. The CDR3 spells CASSLWVAYEQYF. The CDR3 DNA reads as TGCGCCAGCAGCTTGTGGGTCGCCTACGAGCAGTACTTC. Combining the CDR3 with reference TRBV5-1 and TRBJ2-7 gives the whole variable domain KAGVTQTPRYLIKTRGQQVTLSCSPISGHRSVSWYQQTPGQGLQFLFEYFSETQRNKGNFPGRFSGRQFSNSRSEMNVSTLELGDSALYLCASSLWVAYEQYFGPGTRLTVT.

Only a few counts were recorded for this clonotype. V gene TRBV20-1 combines with J gene TRBJ2-1, with 8 bases lining up with TRBD2. After removal of 0 bases from V and 5 bases from J, the junction contained 6 bases not matched to a gene. Germline-derived CDR1 and CDR2 are DFQATT and SNEGSKA (reference sequence). This CDR3 is built from 15 residues. The CDR3 here is CSARDHTGGHNEQFF. The CDR3 DNA follows: TGCAGTGCTAGAGATCACACGGGGGGGCACAATGAGCAGTTCTTC.

This clonotype was observed at least ten times. The rearrangement uses TRBV3-1 and TRBJ2-5; 7 positions agree with TRBD1. The CDR3 length is 14 residues. Germline V gene data show CDR1 as LGHDT and CDR2 as YNNKEL (reference sequence). Trimming removed 2 bases from V and 5 bases from J; junction bases left unmatched: 5. CDR3 nucleotides: TGTGCCAGCAGCCAACTAGGGGGCCGGGAGACCCAGTACTTC. Translating it yields CASSQLGGRETQYF.

This chain connects TRBV6-6 to TRBJ2-1; perhaps TRBD1 as D (5 bases). The CDR3 totals 13 residues. Germline CDR1 and CDR2: MNHNY and SVGAGI (reference sequence). V lost 3 bases to trimming and J lost 9 bases, with 12 bases between them. CDR3: CASSYEAGLEQFF. CDR3 bases: TGTGCCAGCAGTTATGAGGCAGGGCTTGAGCAGTTCTTC.

This sequence joins TRBV7-3 and TRBJ2-3; 12 bases are shared with TRBD2. The trim removed 5 bases at V and 5 bases at J, leaving 8 bases unmatched. Germline V gene lookup returns CDR1 SGHTA and CDR2 FQGTGA. The CDR3 length is 16 residues. The DNA of the CDR3 is TGTGCCAGCAGCCCCCAACTAGCGGGGGGAGGAGATACGCAGTATTTT. Its translation: CASSPQLAGGGDTQYF.

The CDR3 loop is CASSGGTALGGELFF. As DNA, the CDR3 is TGCGCCAGCAGCGGGGGGACAGCCCTCGGCGGGGAGCTGTTTTTT. The chain employs TRBV5-1 and TRBJ2-2; D is possibly TRBD1 (7 bases). The germline gives CDR1 SGHRS, CDR2 YFSETQ. CDR3 size: 15 residues. Between the trimmed V and J ends, which lost 4 bases and 7 bases, there was a span of 17 bases.